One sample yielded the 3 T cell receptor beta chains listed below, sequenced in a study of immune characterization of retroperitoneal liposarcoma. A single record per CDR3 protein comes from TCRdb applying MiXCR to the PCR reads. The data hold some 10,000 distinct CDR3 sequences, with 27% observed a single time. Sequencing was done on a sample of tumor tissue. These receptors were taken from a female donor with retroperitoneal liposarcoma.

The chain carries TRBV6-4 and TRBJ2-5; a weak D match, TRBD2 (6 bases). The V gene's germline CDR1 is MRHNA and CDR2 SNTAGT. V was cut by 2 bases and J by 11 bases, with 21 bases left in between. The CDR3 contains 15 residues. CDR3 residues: CASSDGRGRYNEQYF. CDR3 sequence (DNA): TGTGCCAGCAGTGACGGGCGGGGTAGGTACAATGAGCAGTACTTC.

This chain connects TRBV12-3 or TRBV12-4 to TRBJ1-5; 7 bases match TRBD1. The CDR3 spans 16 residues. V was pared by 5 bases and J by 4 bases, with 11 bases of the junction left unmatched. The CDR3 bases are TGTGCCAGCAGTGTCGGGACAGTGAGGACTAATCAGCCCCAGCATTTT. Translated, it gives CASSVGTVRTNQPQHF.

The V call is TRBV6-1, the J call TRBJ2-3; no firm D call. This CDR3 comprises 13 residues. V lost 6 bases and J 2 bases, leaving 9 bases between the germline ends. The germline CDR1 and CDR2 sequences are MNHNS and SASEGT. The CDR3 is CASRHTPTDTQYF. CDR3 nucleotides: TGTGCCAGCAGACACACCCCCACAGATACGCAGTATTTT.